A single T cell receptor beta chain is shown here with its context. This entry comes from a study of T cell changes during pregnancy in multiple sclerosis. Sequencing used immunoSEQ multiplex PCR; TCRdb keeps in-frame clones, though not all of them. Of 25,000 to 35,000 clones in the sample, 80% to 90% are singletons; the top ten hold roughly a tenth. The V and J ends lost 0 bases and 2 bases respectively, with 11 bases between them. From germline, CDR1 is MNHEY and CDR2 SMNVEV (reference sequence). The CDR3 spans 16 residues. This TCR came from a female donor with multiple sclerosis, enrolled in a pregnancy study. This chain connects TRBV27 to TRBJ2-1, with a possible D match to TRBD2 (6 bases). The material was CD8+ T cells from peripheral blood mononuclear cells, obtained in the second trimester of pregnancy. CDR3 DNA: TGTGCCAGCAGTTTATCTTGGAGGGCAACCTACAATGAGCAGTTCTTC. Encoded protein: CASSLSWRATYNEQFF.